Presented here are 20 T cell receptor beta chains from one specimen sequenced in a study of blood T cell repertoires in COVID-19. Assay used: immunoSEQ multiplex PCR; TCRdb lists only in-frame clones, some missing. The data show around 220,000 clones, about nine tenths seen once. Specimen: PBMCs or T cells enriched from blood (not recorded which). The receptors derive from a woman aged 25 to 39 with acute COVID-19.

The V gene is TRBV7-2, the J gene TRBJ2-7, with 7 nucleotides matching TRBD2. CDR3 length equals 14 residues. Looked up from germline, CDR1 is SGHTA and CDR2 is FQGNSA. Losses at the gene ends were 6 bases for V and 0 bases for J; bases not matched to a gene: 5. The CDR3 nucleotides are TGTGCCAGCAGGGCTACTAGCGACTCCTACGAGCAGTACTTC. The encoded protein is CASRATSDSYEQYF.

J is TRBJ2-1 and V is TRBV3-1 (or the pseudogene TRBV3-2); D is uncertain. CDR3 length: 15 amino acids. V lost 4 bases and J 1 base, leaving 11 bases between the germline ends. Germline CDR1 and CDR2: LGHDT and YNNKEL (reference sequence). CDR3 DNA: TGTGCCAGCAGCCCAACTACGGTTTCCTACAATGAGCAGTTCTTC. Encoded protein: CASSPTTVSYNEQFF.

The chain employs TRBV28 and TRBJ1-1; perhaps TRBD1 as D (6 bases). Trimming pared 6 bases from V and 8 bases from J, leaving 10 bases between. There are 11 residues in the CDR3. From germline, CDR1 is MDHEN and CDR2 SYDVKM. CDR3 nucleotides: TGTGCCAGCAGCGATGACAGGGAAGCTTTCTTT. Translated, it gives CASSDDREAFF.

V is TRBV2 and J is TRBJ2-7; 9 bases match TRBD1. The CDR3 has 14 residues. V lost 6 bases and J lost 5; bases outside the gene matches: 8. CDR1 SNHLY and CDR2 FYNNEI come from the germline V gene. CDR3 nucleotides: TGTGCCAGCAGAGCCGGGACAGGGTTCGACGAGCAGTACTTC. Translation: CASRAGTGFDEQYF.

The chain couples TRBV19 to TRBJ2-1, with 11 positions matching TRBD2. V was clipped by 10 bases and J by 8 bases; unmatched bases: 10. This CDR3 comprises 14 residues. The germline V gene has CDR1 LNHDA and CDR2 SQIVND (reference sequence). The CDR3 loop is CATTGLAGLDEQFF. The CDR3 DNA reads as TGTGCCACCACAGGACTAGCGGGTTTGGATGAGCAGTTCTTC.

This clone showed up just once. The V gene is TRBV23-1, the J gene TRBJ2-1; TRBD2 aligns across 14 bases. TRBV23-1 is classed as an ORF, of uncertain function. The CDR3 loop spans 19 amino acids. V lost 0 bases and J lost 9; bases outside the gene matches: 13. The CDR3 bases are TGCGCCAGCAGTCAATCTTTGTTCCCGGGACTAGCGGGAGATCGTGAGCAGTTCTTC. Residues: CASSQSLFPGLAGDREQFF.

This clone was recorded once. The CDR3 DNA sequence: TGTGCCAGCAGTCAAGGGGGACTAGCGGGACAAGAGACCCAGTACTTC. This codes for CASSQGGLAGQETQYF. V and J are TRBV6-1 and TRBJ2-5; 13 bases are shared with TRBD2. The CDR3 has 16 residues. The ends lost 5 bases at V and 2 bases at J; junction bases unmatched: 5. CDR1 and CDR2 (germline): MNHNS, SASEGT.

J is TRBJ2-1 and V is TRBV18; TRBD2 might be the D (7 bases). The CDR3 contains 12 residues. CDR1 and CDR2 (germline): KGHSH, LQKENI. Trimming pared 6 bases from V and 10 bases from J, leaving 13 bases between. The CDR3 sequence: CASSSPGGEQFF. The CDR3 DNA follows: TGTGCCAGCTCTTCCCCGGGGGGCGAGCAGTTCTTC.

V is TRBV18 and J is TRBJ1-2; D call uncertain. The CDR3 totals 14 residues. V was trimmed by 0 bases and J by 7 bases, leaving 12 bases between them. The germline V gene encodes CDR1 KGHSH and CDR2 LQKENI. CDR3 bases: TGTGCCAGCTCACCACCCACAGCACATGGTGGCTACACCTTC. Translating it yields CASSPPTAHGGYTF.

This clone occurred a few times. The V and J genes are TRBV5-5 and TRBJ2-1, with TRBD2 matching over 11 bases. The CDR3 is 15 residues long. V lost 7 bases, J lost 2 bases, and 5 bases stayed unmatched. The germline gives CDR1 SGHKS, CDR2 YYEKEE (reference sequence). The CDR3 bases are TGTGCCAGCGCACTAGCGGGAGTCGCCTACAATGAGCAGTTCTTC. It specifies CASALAGVAYNEQFF.

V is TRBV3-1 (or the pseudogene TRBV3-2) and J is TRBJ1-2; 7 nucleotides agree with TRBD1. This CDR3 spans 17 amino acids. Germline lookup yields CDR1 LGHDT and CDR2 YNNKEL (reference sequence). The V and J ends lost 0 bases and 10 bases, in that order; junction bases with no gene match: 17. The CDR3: CASSQDPGVDRAQYYTF. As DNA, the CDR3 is TGTGCCAGCAGCCAAGATCCCGGTGTTGACAGGGCCCAGTACTACACCTTC.

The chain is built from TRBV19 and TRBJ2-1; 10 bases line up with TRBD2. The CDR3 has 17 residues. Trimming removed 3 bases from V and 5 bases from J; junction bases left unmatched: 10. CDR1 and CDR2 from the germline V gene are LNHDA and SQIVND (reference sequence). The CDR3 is CASSMSPLAGANNEQFF. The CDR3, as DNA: TGTGCCAGTAGTATGTCCCCCCTAGCGGGGGCTAACAATGAGCAGTTCTTC. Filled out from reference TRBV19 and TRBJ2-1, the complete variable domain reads DGGITQSPKYLFRKEGQNVTLSCEQNLNHDAMYWYRQDPGQGLRLIYYSQIVNDFQKGDIAEGYSVSREKKESFPLTVTSAQKNPTAFYLCASSMSPLAGANNEQFFGPGTRLTVL.

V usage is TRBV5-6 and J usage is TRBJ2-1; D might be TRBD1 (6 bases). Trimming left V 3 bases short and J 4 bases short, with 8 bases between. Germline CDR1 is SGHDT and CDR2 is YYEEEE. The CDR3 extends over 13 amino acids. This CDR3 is CASSSGAYNEQFF. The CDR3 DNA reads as TGTGCCAGCAGCTCAGGGGCTTACAATGAGCAGTTCTTC.

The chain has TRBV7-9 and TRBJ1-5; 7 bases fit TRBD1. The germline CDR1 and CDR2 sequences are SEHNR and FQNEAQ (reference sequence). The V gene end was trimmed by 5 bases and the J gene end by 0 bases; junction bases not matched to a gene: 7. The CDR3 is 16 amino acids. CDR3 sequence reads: CASSPYRGNSNQPQHF. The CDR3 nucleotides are TGTGCCAGCAGCCCATACAGGGGTAATAGCAATCAGCCCCAGCATTTT.

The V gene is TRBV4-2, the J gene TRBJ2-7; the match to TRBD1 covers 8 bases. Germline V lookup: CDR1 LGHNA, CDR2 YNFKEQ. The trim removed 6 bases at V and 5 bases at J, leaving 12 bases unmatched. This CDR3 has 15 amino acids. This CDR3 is CASSQYPGGRDEQYF. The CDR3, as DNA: TGTGCCAGCAGTCAATACCCAGGGGGCCGCGACGAGCAGTACTTC.

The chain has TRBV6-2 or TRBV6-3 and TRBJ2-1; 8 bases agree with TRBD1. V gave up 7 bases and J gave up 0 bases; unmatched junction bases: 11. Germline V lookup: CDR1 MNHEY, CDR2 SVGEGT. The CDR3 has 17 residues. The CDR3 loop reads CASIPGQGRASYNEQFF. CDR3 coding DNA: TGTGCCAGCATCCCTGGACAGGGTAGGGCCTCCTACAATGAGCAGTTCTTC.

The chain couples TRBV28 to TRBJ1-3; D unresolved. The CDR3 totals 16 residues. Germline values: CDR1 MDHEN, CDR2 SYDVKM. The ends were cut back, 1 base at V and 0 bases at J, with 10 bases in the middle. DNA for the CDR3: TGTGCCAGCAGTTTATCAAAACACCTCTCTGGAAACACCATATATTTT. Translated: CASSLSKHLSGNTIYF.

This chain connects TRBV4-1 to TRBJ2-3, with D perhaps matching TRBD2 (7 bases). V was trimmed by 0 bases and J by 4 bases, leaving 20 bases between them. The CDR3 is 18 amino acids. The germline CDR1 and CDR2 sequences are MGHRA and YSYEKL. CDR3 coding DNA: TGCGCCAGCAGCCAAGAAGGCGGGGGCTTTAATAGTGCAGATACGCAGTATTTT. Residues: CASSQEGGGFNSADTQYF.

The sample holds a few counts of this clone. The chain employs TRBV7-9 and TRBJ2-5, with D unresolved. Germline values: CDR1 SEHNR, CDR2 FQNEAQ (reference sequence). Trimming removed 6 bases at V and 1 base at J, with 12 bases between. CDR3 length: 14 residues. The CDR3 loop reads CASRAGGLQETQYF. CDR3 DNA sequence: TGTGCCAGCAGGGCCGGTGGGCTCCAAGAGACCCAGTACTTC.

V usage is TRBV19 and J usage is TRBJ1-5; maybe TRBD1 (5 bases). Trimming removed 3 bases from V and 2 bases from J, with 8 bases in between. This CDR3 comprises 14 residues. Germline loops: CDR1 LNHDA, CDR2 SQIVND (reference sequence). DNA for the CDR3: TGTGCCAGTAGTATCAGGGTCGGCAATCAGCCCCAGCATTTT. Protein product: CASSIRVGNQPQHF. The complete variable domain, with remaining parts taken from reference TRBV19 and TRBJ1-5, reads DGGITQSPKYLFRKEGQNVTLSCEQNLNHDAMYWYRQDPGQGLRLIYYSQIVNDFQKGDIAEGYSVSREKKESFPLTVTSAQKNPTAFYLCASSIRVGNQPQHFGDGTRLSIL.